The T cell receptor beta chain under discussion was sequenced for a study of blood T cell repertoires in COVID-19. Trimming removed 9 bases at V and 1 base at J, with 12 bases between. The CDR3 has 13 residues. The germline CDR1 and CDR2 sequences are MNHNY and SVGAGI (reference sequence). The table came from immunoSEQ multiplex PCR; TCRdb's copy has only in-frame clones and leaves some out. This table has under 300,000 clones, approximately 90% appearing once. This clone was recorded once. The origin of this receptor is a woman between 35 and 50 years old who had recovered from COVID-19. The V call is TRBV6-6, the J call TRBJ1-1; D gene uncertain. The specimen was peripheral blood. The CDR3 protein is CASSLFSNTEAFF. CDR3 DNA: TGTGCCAGTTCCCTATTTTCGAACACTGAAGCTTTCTTT.